The present entry profiles one T cell receptor (beta chain) with its context. Its antigen is not known. This CDR3 region has 15 residues. The ends were cut back, 0 bases at V and 10 bases at J, with 17 bases in the middle. The V gene's germline CDR1 is SGDLS and CDR2 YYNGEE. The sample belongs to a study of cytomegalovirus exposure and HLA in healthy donors. Study-wide points: Later examination showed HLA-associated TCR beta chains had greater clonal expansion than equally common others. Most TCR sequences were uncommon, yet certain public TCRs appeared in many donors.

The PCR contained 60 Vbeta and 13 Jbeta primers. Method: immunoSEQ multiplex PCR; TCRdb's copy keeps in-frame clones and lacks some. The sample lists roughly 72,000 clones, around 79% occurring once. Material for sequencing was PBMCs. The sequence was collected from a woman aged 40 to 50 in good health and CMV-seropositive. V usage is TRBV9 and J usage is TRBJ2-1; possibly TRBD1 for D (6 bases). The CDR3 bases are TGTGCCAGCAGCGTAGCCTCAGGGGTCCAGGGAGAGCAGTTCTTC. Amino acids: CASSVASGVQGEQFF.